This T cell receptor beta chain was profiled in a study of tumor and adjacent non-tumor tissue in lung cancer. Turning to the study itself: On average, productive TCRbeta reads reached about 4.4 million per sample. Notes on the study in general: Compared with tumor, normal lung showed significantly lower TCR diversity. Tumor repertoires had a smaller top 100 clone share than normal lung.

CDR1 MNHEY and CDR2 SVGAGI come from the germline V gene. The CDR3 covers 15 residues. V lost 6 bases, J lost 1 base, and 12 bases lay in between. Details on this clonotype: No antigen is known for it. Lacking the conserved final phenylalanine or tryptophan, this CDR3 likely reflects a read error.

TCRbeta libraries were built with three rounds of nested PCR, modified from ARM-PCR. One entry per CDR3 protein, called by TCRdb with MiXCR from the multiplex PCR reads. The sample carries about 66,000 distinct CDR3 sequences, about 80% recorded once. No cell sorting was done before RNA was extracted from the tissue. The V call is TRBV6-5, the J call TRBJ2-2; the D gene is possibly TRBD1 (6 bases). The clonotype originates from a man between 60 and 75 years old with non-small cell lung cancer. The source material was lung tumor tissue. The CDR3 loop is CASRWDNRNTGELFS. The CDR3 coding sequence is TGTGCCAGCAGGTGGGACAACCGGAACACCGGGGAGCTGTTTTCT.